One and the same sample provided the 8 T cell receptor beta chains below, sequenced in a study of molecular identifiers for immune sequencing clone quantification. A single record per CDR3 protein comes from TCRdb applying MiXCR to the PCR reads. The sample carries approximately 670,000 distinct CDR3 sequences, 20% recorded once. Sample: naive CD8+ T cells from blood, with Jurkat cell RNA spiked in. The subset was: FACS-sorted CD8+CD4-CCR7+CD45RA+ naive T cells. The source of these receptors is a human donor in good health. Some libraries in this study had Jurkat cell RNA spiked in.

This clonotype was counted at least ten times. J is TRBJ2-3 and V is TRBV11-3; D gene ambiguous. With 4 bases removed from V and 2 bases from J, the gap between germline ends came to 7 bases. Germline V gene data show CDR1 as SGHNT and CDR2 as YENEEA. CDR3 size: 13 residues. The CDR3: CASSSLFTDTQYF. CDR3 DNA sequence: TGTGCCAGCAGCTCCTTGTTCACAGATACGCAGTATTTT.

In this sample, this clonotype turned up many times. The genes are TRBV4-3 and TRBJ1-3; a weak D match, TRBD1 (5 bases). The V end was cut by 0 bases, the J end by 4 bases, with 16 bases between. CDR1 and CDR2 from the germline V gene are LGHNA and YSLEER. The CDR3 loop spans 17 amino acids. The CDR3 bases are TGCGCCAGCAGCCAAGATCGTTGGCAGGGATCCGGAAACACCATATATTTT. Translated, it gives CASSQDRWQGSGNTIYF.

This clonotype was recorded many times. The CDR3 nucleotides are TGCAGTGCTAGAGATTACAGGGAAACGTACGAGCAGTACTTC. Translated, it gives CSARDYRETYEQYF. The chain employs TRBV20-1 and TRBJ2-7, with D perhaps matching TRBD1 (6 bases). The V end lost 0 bases, the J end lost 4 bases, and 13 bases lay between the germline ends. This CDR3 spans 14 amino acids. The germline gives CDR1 DFQATT, CDR2 SNEGSKA (reference sequence).

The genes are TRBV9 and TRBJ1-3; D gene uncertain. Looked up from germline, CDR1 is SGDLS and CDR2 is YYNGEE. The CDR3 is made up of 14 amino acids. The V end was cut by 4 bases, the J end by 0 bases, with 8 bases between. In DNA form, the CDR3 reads TGTGCCAGCAGCTCAGGTTACTCTGGAAACACCATATATTTT. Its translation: CASSSGYSGNTIYF.

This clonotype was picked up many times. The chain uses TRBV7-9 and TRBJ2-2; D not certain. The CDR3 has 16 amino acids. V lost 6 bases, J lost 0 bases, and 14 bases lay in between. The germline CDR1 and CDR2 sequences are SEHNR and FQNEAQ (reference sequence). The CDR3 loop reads CASSPPVIPNTGELFF. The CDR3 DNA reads TGTGCCAGCAGTCCCCCGGTGATCCCGAACACCGGGGAGCTGTTTTTT.

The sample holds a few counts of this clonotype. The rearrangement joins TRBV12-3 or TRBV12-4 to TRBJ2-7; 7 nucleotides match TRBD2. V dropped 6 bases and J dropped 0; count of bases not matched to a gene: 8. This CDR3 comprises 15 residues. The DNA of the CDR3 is TGTGCCAGCAGCCCTAGCGGCTCTATCTCCTACGAGCAGTACTTC. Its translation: CASSPSGSISYEQYF.

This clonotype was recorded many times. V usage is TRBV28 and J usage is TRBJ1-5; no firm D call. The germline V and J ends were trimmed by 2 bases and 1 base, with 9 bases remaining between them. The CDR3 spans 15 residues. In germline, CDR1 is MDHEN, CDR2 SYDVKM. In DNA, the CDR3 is TGTGCCAGCAGTTTAGACGGGATGAGCAATCAGCCCCAGCATTTT. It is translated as CASSLDGMSNQPQHF. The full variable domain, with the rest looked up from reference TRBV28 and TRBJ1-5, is DVKVTQSSRYLVKRTGEKVFLECVQDMDHENMFWYRQDPGLGLRLIYFSYDVKMKEKGDIPEGYSVSREKKERFSLILESASTNQTSMYLCASSLDGMSNQPQHFGDGTRLSIL.

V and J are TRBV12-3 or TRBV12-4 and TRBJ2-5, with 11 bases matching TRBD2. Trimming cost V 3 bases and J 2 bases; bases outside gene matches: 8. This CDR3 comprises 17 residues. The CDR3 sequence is CASSFTGGTSGQETQYF. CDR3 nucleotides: TGTGCCAGCAGTTTTACGGGGGGGACTAGCGGACAAGAGACCCAGTACTTC.